The 28 T cell receptor beta chains in this list originate from one sample, sequenced in a study of blood T cell repertoires in COVID-19. Sequencing was performed with immunoSEQ multiplex PCR; in TCRdb, only in-frame clones are kept and a portion is missing. The sample contains roughly 250,000 clones, approximately 90% of which appear only once. The sample taken for sequencing was PBMCs or T cells enriched from blood (not recorded which). The receptors were gathered from a man aged 35-49 years who had recovered from COVID-19.

The CDR3 bases are TGTGCCAGCAGTAGAACAGGGGGCCAGTACTTC. This codes for CASSRTGGQYF. This chain connects TRBV12-3 or TRBV12-4 to TRBJ2-5, with 8 bases lining up with TRBD1. V lost 5 bases and J lost 10; bases outside the gene matches: 3. The CDR3 has 11 residues.

The chain employs TRBV7-6 and TRBJ2-7, with D perhaps TRBD1 (6 bases). CDR1 is SGHVS and CDR2 is FNYEAQ in the germline V gene. CDR3 length: 13 residues. Trimming removed 2 bases at V and 4 bases at J, with 9 bases between. The CDR3 sequence: CASSLRGQYEQYF. The CDR3 nucleotides read TGTGCCAGCAGCTTACGGGGACAATACGAGCAGTACTTC.

This chain uses TRBV15 with TRBJ2-6; 8 positions agree with TRBD1. Germline V gene sequence: CDR1 LNHNV, CDR2 YYDKDF (reference sequence). V was pared by 1 base and J by 2 bases, with 1 base of the junction left unmatched. CDR3 size: 16 residues. As DNA, the CDR3 is TGTGCCACCAGCAGAGGACAGGGGACTGGGGCCAACGTCCTGACTTTC. Residues: CATSRGQGTGANVLTF.

The rearrangement uses TRBV6-4 and TRBJ1-2, with D uncertain. Germline CDR1 reads MRHNA; CDR2 reads SNTAGT. Trimming took 0 bases from V and 5 from J, leaving 13 bases between them. The CDR3 contains 15 residues. The CDR3 DNA sequence: TGTGCCAGCAGTGACTCCGGTACTGGAGGGTATGGCTACACCTTC. It specifies CASSDSGTGGYGYTF.

The V gene is TRBV14, the J gene TRBJ1-1; TRBD1 is a possible D gene (6 bases). This CDR3 has 13 residues. CDR1 and CDR2 from the germline V gene are SGHDN and FVKESK. V shed 4 bases and J shed 0 bases, with 6 bases lying between them. The CDR3 is CASSRQVNTEAFF. The DNA of the CDR3 is TGTGCCAGCAGCCGACAGGTGAACACTGAAGCTTTCTTT.

This clone was observed a single time. The gene calls are TRBV2 and TRBJ1-2, with TRBD1 matching 10 bases. CDR1 is SNHLY and CDR2 is FYNNEI in the germline V gene. Germline trimming cut 5 bases from V and 7 bases from J; bases unmatched to any gene: 13. The CDR3 covers 16 residues. The DNA for the CDR3 is TGTGCCAGCAGTCCCGGGACAGGGGCTTCCTCCGCTGGCTACACCTTC. Its translation: CASSPGTGASSAGYTF.

This chain connects TRBV28 to TRBJ2-7; 9 bases are shared with TRBD1. There are 15 residues in the CDR3. Trimming cost V 5 bases and J 2 bases; bases outside gene matches: 7. The V gene's germline CDR1 is MDHEN and CDR2 SYDVKM. The CDR3 DNA reads TGTGCCAGCAGTGCACCGGGACAGGGTGCCTACGAGCAGTACTTC. This sequence encodes CASSAPGQGAYEQYF.

The chain links TRBV6-5 to TRBJ2-7; tentative D call: TRBD2 (6 bases). V was trimmed by 0 bases and J by 3 bases, leaving 15 bases between them. Germline CDR1 and CDR2: MNHEY and SVGAGI. The CDR3 covers 16 residues. The CDR3 reads CASSYSRGGAYYEQYF. The CDR3 DNA reads TGTGCCAGCAGTTACTCCCGTGGAGGGGCTTACTACGAGCAGTACTTC.

The chain uses TRBV28 and TRBJ2-7; D possibly corresponds to TRBD1 (5 bases). Germline CDR1 and CDR2: MDHEN and SYDVKM. The germline V and J ends were trimmed by 9 bases and 3 bases, with 12 bases remaining between them. The CDR3 covers 12 residues. The CDR3 reads CASKGLIYEQYF. Here the CDR3 DNA reads TGTGCCAGTAAGGGGCTTATCTACGAGCAGTACTTC.

The chain employs TRBV7-3 and TRBJ1-1; the D gene is possibly TRBD1 (5 bases). The CDR3 has 17 amino acids. Trimming took off 2 bases at V and 1 base at J, with 17 bases between the two ends. Looked up from germline, CDR1 is SGHTA and CDR2 is FQGTGA. The CDR3 nucleotides read TGTGCCAGCAGCTTACACCCGAGCAGGGTCTCGAACACTGAAGCTTTCTTT. It translates to CASSLHPSRVSNTEAFF.

This chain joins TRBV6-5 and TRBJ1-2; D not certain. Trimming removed 6 bases from V and 7 bases from J, with 15 bases in between. Germline CDR1 and CDR2: MNHEY and SVGAGI. This CDR3 is built from 13 residues. CDR3 loop: CASSRDWSSGYTF. The CDR3 coding sequence is TGTGCCAGCAGCCGAGATTGGTCCTCTGGCTACACCTTC.

This CDR3 is CASSQDRLAETQYF. The CDR3 DNA sequence: TGTGCCAGCAGCCAAGATAGACTAGCAGAGACCCAGTACTTC. This chain links TRBV4-2 with TRBJ2-5; TRBD2 agrees at 7 bases. CDR1 and CDR2 from the germline V gene are LGHNA and YNFKEQ. V shed 0 bases, J shed 4 bases, and the junction held 2 bases outside the gene matches. The CDR3 sequence is 14 residues long.

The chain joins TRBV2 to TRBJ2-2, with TRBD2 matching over 7 bases. Germline V gene sequence: CDR1 SNHLY, CDR2 FYNNEI. This CDR3 has 15 amino acids. The J segment lost 2 bases and the V segment lost 3 bases, leaving 3 bases of the junction unmatched. Written as DNA, the CDR3 is TGTGCCAGCAGTGAGAGCGGGGAAAACACCGGGGAGCTGTTTTTT. This gives the protein CASSESGENTGELFF.

The rearrangement joins TRBV5-5 to TRBJ1-2, with 8 bases matching TRBD1. V lost 0 bases, J lost 2 bases, and 6 bases stayed unmatched. The CDR3 extends over 16 amino acids. The germline CDR1 and CDR2 sequences are SGHKS and YYEKEE (reference sequence). CDR3 sequence reads: CASSLAQGASNYGYTF. The CDR3 nucleotides are TGTGCCAGCAGCTTGGCTCAGGGGGCGTCCAACTATGGCTACACCTTC.

V and J are TRBV7-2 and TRBJ1-1; D call uncertain. This CDR3 is built from 13 residues. Germline loops: CDR1 SGHTA, CDR2 FQGNSA. V gave up 5 bases and J gave up 8 bases, with 15 bases separating them. The CDR3 DNA sequence: TGTGCCAGCAGCCCAGAGGCGCAGATCGAAGCTTTCTTT. Its protein is CASSPEAQIEAFF.

The rearrangement joins TRBV7-2 to TRBJ2-7; 9 positions agree with TRBD1. J lost 6 bases, V lost 5 bases, and 11 bases had no gene match. CDR1 is SGHTA, CDR2 FQGNSA, per germline. This CDR3 has 15 amino acids. The CDR3 DNA reads TGTGCCAGCAGCACCACAGGGGGCGTTATACGCGAGCAGTACTTC. It encodes CASSTTGGVIREQYF.

This clone was observed a single time. This rearrangement joins TRBV29-1 to TRBJ1-1; no clear D gene. Germline CDR1 and CDR2: SQVTM and ANQGSEA. The CDR3 runs 13 residues. V lost 0 bases and J lost 8, with 13 bases in between. CDR3 coding DNA: TGCAGCGTTGAAGATCGGCTAACGGAGGAAGCTTTCTTT. Encoded protein: CSVEDRLTEEAFF.

This chain connects TRBV12-3 or TRBV12-4 to TRBJ1-1, with a weak D call TRBD1 (5 bases). V was trimmed by 3 bases and J by 5 bases, leaving 10 bases between them. The CDR3 contains 13 residues. CDR3: CASSFQGGTEAFF. The CDR3, as DNA: TGTGCCAGCAGTTTCCAGGGAGGAACTGAAGCTTTCTTT.

This chain's CDR3 is CAWRLEVGYQETQYF. CDR3 DNA: TGTGCCTGGAGATTGGAGGTGGGGTATCAAGAGACCCAGTACTTC. The genes are TRBV30 and TRBJ2-5, with a tentative D call TRBD2 (5 bases). The CDR3 is 15 residues long. Germline CDR1 reads GTSNPN; CDR2 reads SVGIG (reference sequence). V lost 3 bases and J 2 bases, leaving 16 bases between the germline ends.

The chain couples TRBV6-2 or TRBV6-3 to TRBJ2-5; 8 bases align to TRBD2. The length of the CDR3 is 19 residues. Germline CDR1 MNHEY, CDR2 SVGEGT. V was clipped by 5 bases and J by 5 bases; unmatched bases: 22. In nucleotides, the CDR3 is TGTGCCAGCAGTCCGGACAGCTTAGCGGGATTAGGTGTTGGGGAGACCCAGTACTTC. It encodes CASSPDSLAGLGVGETQYF.

This chain joins TRBV2 and TRBJ1-5; maybe TRBD1 (5 bases). Trimming removed 0 bases from V and 6 bases from J, with 18 bases in between. The length of the CDR3 is 17 residues. Per the germline V gene, CDR1 is SNHLY and CDR2 is FYNNEI. The CDR3 sequence is CASSEAIVVTRVQPQHF. The CDR3, as DNA: TGTGCCAGCAGTGAAGCGATAGTAGTAACCAGGGTTCAGCCCCAGCATTTT.

This clone was seen more than once but under ten times. The rearrangement joins TRBV18 to TRBJ2-5, with a weak D call TRBD1 (5 bases). This CDR3 region has 15 residues. Trimming took 6 bases from V and 2 from J, leaving 16 bases between them. Germline-derived CDR1 and CDR2 are KGHSH and LQKENI. The CDR3: CASSRQGNRQETQYF. DNA for the CDR3: TGTGCCAGCTCCCGGCAGGGTAATAGACAAGAGACCCAGTACTTC.

This chain joins TRBV11-2 and TRBJ2-3; TRBD2 matches 7 bases. V trimming: 3 bases; J trimming: 1 base; junction bases outside the gene matches: 4. The CDR3 length is 15 residues. Looked up from germline, CDR1 is SGHAT and CDR2 is FQNNGV. The CDR3 is CASSLGGAGTDTQYF. CDR3 coding DNA: TGTGCCAGCAGCTTGGGAGGGGCGGGCACAGATACGCAGTATTTT.

The chain joins TRBV27 to TRBJ1-1; D is possibly TRBD1 (6 bases). The V end lost 6 bases, the J end lost 3 bases, and 14 bases lay between the germline ends. Germline CDR1 reads MNHEY; CDR2 reads SMNVEV (reference sequence). The CDR3 extends over 14 amino acids. As DNA, the CDR3 is TGTGCCAGCAGGATTTTGGGGGGGCACACTGAAGCTTTCTTT. This codes for CASRILGGHTEAFF.

The chain joins TRBV6-5 to TRBJ2-1; 7 nucleotides agree with TRBD2. Germline CDR1 MNHEY, CDR2 SVGAGI. J gave up 6 bases and V 6 bases, and 8 bases lay outside the gene matches. The CDR3 contains 14 residues. CDR3 amino acids: CASRSSTSRNEQFF. The CDR3, as DNA: TGTGCCAGCAGATCGTCGACTAGCCGCAATGAGCAGTTCTTC.

Comment on this clone: At the DNA level, this CDR3 is encoded by other sequences in the same sample as well. The chain combines TRBV6-5 with TRBJ2-5, with D possibly matching TRBD1 (6 bases). The CDR3 is 14 amino acids. Germline CDR1 is MNHEY and CDR2 is SVGAGI. Trimming removed 1 base from V and 3 bases from J, with 9 bases in between. The CDR3 loop is CASSYLGQKETQYF. CDR3 bases: TGTGCCAGCAGTTACTTGGGACAAAAAGAGACCCAGTACTTC.

This chain connects TRBV5-1 to TRBJ2-7, with a weak D call TRBD1 (7 bases). The germline CDR1 and CDR2 sequences are SGHRS and YFSETQ. Trimming removed 2 bases at V and 4 bases at J, with 16 bases between. The length of the CDR3 is 15 residues. CDR3 bases: TGCGCCAGCAGCTTTATCGACCAGGGGGGATACGAGCAGTACTTC. As protein: CASSFIDQGGYEQYF. Using reference TRBV5-1 and TRBJ2-7 for the parts outside the CDR3, the full variable domain is KAGVTQTPRYLIKTRGQQVTLSCSPISGHRSVSWYQQTPGQGLQFLFEYFSETQRNKGNFPGRFSGRQFSNSRSEMNVSTLELGDSALYLCASSFIDQGGYEQYFGPGTRLTVT.

V gene TRBV19 combines with J gene TRBJ2-7, with a weak D call TRBD2 (7 bases). CDR3 length: 14 amino acids. The germline V and J ends were trimmed by 5 bases and 0 bases, with 11 bases remaining between them. CDR1 is LNHDA and CDR2 is SQIVND in the germline V gene (reference sequence). CDR3 loop: CASSRGGTSYEQYF. CDR3 DNA: TGTGCCAGTAGTCGCGGGGGCACCTCCTACGAGCAGTACTTC.